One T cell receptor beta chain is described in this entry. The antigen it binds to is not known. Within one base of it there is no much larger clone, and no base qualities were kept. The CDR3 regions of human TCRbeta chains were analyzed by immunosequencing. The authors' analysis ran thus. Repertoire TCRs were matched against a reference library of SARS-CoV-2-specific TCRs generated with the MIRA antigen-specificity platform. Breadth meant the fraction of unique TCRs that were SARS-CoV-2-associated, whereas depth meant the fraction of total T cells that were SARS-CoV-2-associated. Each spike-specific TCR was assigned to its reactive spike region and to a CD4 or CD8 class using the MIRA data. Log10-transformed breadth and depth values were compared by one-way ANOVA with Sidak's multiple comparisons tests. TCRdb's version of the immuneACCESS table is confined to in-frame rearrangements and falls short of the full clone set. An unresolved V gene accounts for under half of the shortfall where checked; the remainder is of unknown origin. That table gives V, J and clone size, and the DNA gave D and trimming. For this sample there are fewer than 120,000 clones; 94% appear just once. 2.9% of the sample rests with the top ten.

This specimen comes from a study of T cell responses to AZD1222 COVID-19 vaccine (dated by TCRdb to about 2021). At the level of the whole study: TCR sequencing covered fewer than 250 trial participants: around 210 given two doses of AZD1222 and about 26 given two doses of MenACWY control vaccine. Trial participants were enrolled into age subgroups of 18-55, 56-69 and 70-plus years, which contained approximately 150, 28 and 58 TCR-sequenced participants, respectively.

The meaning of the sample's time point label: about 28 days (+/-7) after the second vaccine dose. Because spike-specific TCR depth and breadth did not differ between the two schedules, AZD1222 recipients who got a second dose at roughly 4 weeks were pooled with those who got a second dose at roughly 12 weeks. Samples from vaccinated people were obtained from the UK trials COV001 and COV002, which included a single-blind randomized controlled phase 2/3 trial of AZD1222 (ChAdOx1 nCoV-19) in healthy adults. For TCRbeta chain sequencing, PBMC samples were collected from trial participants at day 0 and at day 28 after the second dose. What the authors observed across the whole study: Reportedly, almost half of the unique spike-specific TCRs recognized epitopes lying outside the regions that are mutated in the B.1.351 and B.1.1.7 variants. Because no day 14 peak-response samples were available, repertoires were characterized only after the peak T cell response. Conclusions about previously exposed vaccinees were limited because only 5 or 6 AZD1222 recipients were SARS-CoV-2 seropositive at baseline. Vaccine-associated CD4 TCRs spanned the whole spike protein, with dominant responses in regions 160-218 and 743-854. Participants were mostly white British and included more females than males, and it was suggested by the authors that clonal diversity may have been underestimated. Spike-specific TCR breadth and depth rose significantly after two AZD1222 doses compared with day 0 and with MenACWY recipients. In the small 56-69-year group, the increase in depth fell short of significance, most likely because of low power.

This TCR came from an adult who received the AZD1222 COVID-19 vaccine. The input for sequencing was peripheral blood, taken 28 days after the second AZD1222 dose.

The CDR3 sequence is CASSVVPQNTEAFF. The nucleotide sequence is TGTGCCAGCAGCGTAGTACCTCAGAACACTGAAGCTTTCTTT. This receptor chain uses TRBV9 and TRBJ1-1, with an unclear D gene assignment. V gives up 0 bases and J gives up 1 base, and the segment between their germline ends measures 7 bases. The CDR3 goes from the cysteine to the phenylalanine over 14 residues. Only the CDR3 region is kept as DNA, spanning 42 bases read in frame from base 1. Taken from the germline V gene, the CDR1 and CDR2 loops are SGDLS and YYNGEE.